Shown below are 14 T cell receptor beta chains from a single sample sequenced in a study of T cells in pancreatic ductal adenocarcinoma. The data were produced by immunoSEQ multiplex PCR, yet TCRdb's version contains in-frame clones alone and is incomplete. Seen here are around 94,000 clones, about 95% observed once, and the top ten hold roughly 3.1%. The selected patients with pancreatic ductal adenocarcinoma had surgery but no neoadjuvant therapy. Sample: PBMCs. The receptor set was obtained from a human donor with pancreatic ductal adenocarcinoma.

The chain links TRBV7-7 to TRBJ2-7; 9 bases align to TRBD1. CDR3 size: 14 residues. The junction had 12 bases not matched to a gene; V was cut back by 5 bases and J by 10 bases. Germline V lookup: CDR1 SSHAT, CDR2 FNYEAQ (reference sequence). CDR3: CASSLGDRASLQYF. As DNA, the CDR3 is TGTGCCAGCAGCCTAGGGGACAGGGCTTCTTTACAGTACTTC.

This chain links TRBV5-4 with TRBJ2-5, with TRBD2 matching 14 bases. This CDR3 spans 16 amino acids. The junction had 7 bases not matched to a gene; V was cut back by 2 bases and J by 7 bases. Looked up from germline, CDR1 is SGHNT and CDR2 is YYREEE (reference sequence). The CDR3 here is CASSFGTSGGLWTQYF. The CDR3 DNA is TGTGCCAGCAGCTTTGGGACTAGCGGGGGCCTTTGGACCCAGTACTTC.

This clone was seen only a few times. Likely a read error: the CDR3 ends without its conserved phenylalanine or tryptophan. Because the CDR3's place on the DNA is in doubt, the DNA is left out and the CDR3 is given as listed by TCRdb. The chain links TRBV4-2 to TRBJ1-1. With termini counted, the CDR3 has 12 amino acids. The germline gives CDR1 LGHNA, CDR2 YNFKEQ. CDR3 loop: CASSQDREGGPN.

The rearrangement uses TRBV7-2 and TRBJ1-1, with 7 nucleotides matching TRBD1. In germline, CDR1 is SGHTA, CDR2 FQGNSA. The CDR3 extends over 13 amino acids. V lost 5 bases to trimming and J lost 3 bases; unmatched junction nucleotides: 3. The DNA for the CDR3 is TGTGCCAGCAGCCTAGGGGGCGACACTGAAGCTTTCTTT. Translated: CASSLGGDTEAFF.

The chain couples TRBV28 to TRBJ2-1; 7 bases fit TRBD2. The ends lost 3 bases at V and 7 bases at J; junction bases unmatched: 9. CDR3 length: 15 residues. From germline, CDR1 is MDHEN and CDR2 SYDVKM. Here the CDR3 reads CASSFFGRSRNEQFF. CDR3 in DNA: TGTGCCAGCAGTTTCTTCGGGAGGTCTAGAAATGAGCAGTTCTTC. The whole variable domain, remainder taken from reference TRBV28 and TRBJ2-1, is DVKVTQSSRYLVKRTGEKVFLECVQDMDHENMFWYRQDPGLGLRLIYFSYDVKMKEKGDIPEGYSVSREKKERFSLILESASTNQTSMYLCASSFFGRSRNEQFFGPGTRLTVL.

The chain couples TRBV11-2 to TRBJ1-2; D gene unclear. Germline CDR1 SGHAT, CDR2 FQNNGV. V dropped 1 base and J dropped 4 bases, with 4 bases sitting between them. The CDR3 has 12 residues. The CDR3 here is CASSLGAYGYTF. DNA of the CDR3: TGTGCCAGCAGCTTAGGAGCCTATGGCTACACCTTC.

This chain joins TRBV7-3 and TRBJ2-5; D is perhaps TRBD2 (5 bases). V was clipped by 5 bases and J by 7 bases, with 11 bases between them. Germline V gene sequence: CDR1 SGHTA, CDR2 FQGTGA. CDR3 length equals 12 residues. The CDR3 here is CASSDPAGTQYF. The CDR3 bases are TGTGCCAGCAGCGACCCGGCGGGGACCCAGTACTTC.

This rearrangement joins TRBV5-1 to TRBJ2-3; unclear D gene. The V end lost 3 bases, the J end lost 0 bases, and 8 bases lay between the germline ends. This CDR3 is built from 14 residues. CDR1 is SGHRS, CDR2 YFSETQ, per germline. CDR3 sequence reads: CASSWPASTDTQYF. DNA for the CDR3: TGCGCCAGCAGCTGGCCCGCTAGCACAGATACGCAGTATTTT. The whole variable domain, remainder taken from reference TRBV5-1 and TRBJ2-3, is KAGVTQTPRYLIKTRGQQVTLSCSPISGHRSVSWYQQTPGQGLQFLFEYFSETQRNKGNFPGRFSGRQFSNSRSEMNVSTLELGDSALYLCASSWPASTDTQYFGPGTRLTVL.

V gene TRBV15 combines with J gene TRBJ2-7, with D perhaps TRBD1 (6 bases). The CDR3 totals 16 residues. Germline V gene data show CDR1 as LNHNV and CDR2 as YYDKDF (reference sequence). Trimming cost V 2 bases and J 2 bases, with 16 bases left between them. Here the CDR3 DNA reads TGTGCCACCAGCAGATCCCGAGACAGGTTCCCCTACGAGCAGTACTTC. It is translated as CATSRSRDRFPYEQYF.

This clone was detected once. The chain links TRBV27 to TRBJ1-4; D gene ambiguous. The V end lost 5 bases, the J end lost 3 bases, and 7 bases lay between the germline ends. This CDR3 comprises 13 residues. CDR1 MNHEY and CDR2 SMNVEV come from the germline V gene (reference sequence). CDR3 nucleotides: TGTGCCAGCAGTCCGCGCGCTAATGAAAAACTGTTTTTT. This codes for CASSPRANEKLFF.

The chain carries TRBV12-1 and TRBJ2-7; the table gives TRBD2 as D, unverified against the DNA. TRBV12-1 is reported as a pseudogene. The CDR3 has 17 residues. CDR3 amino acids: CASSFQAGGPIGDEQYF. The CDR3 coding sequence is TGTGCCAGCAGCTTCCAAGCGGGAGGGCCGATAGGGGACGAGCAGTACTTC.

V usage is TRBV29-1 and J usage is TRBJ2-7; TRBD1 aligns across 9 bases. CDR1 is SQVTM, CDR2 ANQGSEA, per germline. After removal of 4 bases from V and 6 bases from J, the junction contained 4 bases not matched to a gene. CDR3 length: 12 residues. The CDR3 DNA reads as TGCAGCGTTGGTGGGGACAGGGTCGAGCAGTACTTC. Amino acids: CSVGGDRVEQYF.

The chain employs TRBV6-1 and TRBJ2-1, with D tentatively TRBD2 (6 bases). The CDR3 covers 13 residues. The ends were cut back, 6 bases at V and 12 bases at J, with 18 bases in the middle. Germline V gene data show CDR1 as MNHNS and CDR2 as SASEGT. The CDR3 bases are TGTGCCAGCAGGGGGGGACGGATGATAGGGCAGTTCTTC. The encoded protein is CASRGGRMIGQFF.

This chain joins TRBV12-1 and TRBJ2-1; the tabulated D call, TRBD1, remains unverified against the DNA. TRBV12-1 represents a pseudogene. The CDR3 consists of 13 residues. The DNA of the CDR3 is TGTGCCAGCAGCTTTGCGACAATCAATGAGCAGTTCTTC. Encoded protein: CASSFATINEQFF.